The rows below give T cell receptor beta chains drawn from one sample of a study of shared clonotypes between healthy human individuals. Profiling relied on immunoSEQ multiplex PCR, and the TCRdb table lists in-frame clones only, not all of them. The top ten clones hold under 15% of a sample with fewer than 600,000 clones, 70% to 80% of them seen once. Material for sequencing was PBMCs. These receptors came from a woman aged 40 to 50 in good health. Some clones in this sample may be carry-over from other donors' samples. CDR3s include the opening cysteine and the closing phenylalanine or tryptophan. The D gene is left open where the match is weak. Clone size is shown for a subset of rows, as once, few, many or a class of expanded clone.

v_gene: TRBV19
j_gene: TRBJ2-2
d_gene: NA
abundance: NA
CDR3aa: CASSWTVNTGELFF
CDR3nt: TGTGCCAGTAGTTGGACTGTGAACACCGGGGAGCTGTTTTTT

v_gene: TRBV19
j_gene: TRBJ2-7
d_gene: NA
abundance: NA
CDR3aa: CASSIGPGYEQYF
CDR3nt: TGTGCCAGTAGTATAGGTCCAGGCTACGAGCAGTACTTC

v_gene: TRBV20-1
j_gene: TRBJ1-6
d_gene: NA
abundance: NA
CDR3aa: CSARGDSRAF
CDR3nt: TGCAGTGCTAGAGGAGACAGTCGGGCCTTT

v_gene: TRBV6-5
j_gene: TRBJ1-4
d_gene: NA
abundance: NA
CDR3aa: CASKGALNEKLFF
CDR3nt: TGTGCCAGCAAAGGAGCCCTGAATGAAAAACTGTTTTTT

v_gene: TRBV5-4
j_gene: TRBJ2-1
d_gene: NA
abundance: NA
CDR3aa: CATPWTYNEQFF
CDR3nt: TGTGCCACCCCGTGGACCTACAATGAGCAGTTCTTC

v_gene: TRBV5-4
j_gene: TRBJ2-4
d_gene: NA
abundance: NA
CDR3aa: CASSPTLAKNIQYF
CDR3nt: TGTGCCAGCAGCCCGACACTAGCCAAAAACATTCAGTACTTC

v_gene: TRBV7-3
j_gene: TRBJ2-3
d_gene: NA
abundance: NA
CDR3aa: CASSPRLAGPTDTQYF
CDR3nt: TGTGCCAGCAGCCCTAGGTTGGCGGGCCCCACAGATACGCAGTATTTT

v_gene: TRBV30
j_gene: TRBJ2-7
d_gene: TRBD2
abundance: NA
CDR3aa: CAWSGGGPGREQYF
CDR3nt: TGTGCCTGGAGCGGGGGGGGGCCCGGAAGGGAGCAGTACTTC

v_gene: TRBV2
j_gene: TRBJ1-4
d_gene: NA
abundance: NA
CDR3aa: CASSAYKDLNVEKLFF
CDR3nt: TGTGCCAGCAGTGCTTACAAAGATCTCAATGTAGAAAAACTGTTTTTT

v_gene: TRBV27
j_gene: TRBJ1-5
d_gene: NA
abundance: NA
CDR3aa: CASSSYSNQPQHF
CDR3nt: TGTGCCAGCAGTTCTTATAGCAATCAGCCCCAGCATTTT

v_gene: TRBV7-8
j_gene: TRBJ2-7
d_gene: TRBD1
abundance: NA
CDR3aa: CASSLEAGGWYEQYF
CDR3nt: TGTGCCAGCAGCTTAGAGGCAGGGGGCTGGTACGAGCAGTACTTC

v_gene: TRBV11-3
j_gene: TRBJ1-1
d_gene: TRBD1
abundance: many
CDR3aa: CASSRGTGGPMNTEAFF
CDR3nt: TGTGCCAGCAGCCGCGGGACAGGTGGGCCCATGAACACTGAAGCTTTCTTT

v_gene: TRBV11-2
j_gene: TRBJ2-3
d_gene: NA
abundance: NA
CDR3aa: CASSLDWDATDTQYF
CDR3nt: TGTGCCAGCAGCTTAGACTGGGACGCCACAGATACGCAGTATTTT